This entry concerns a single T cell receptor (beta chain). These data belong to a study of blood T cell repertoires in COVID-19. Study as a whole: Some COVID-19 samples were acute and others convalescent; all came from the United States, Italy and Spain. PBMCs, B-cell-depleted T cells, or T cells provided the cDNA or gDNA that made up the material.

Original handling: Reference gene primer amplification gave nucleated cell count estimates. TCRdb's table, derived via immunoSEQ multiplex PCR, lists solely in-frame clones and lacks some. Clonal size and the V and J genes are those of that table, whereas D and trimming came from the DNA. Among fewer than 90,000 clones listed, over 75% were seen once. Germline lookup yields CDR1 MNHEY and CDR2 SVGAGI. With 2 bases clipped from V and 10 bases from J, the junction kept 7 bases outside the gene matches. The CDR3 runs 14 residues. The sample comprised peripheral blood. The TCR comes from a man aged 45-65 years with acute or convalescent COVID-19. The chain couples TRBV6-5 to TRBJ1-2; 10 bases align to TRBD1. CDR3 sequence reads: CASSYRQGASDYTF. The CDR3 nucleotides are TGTGCCAGCAGTTACCGACAGGGGGCTTCGGACTACACCTTC.